The 19 T cell receptor beta chains below all came from one sample that was sequenced in a study of identical twins. Each CDR3 protein is one row after TCRdb ran MiXCR on the 5' RACE reads. The table includes 310,000 or so distinct CDR3 sequences, around 8.8% detected once. The same sample was also used in a study of yellow fever vaccine responses in identical twins.

The material sequenced was memory (CD45RO+) T cells sorted from blood. The receptors shown here come from a woman aged 18-35 years in good health.

This chain joins TRBV6-1 and TRBJ2-7, with TRBD2 identical over 7 bases. The germline V gene encodes CDR1 MNHNS and CDR2 SASEGT. The CDR3 covers 15 residues. V was pared by 6 bases and J by 0 bases, with 8 bases of the junction left unmatched. This CDR3 is CASRPKRGSSYEQYF. CDR3 DNA sequence: TGTGCCAGCAGACCCAAGCGGGGAAGCTCCTACGAGCAGTACTTC.

The V call is TRBV5-1, the J call TRBJ1-6, with a tentative D call TRBD1 (5 bases). Trimming shortened V by 5 bases and J by 8 bases, and 11 bases separated the two germline ends. Germline CDR1 is SGHRS and CDR2 is YFSETQ. The CDR3 consists of 13 residues. The CDR3 DNA is TGCGCCAGCAGTCGGGGGGGGGATTCACCCCTCCACTTT. Amino acids: CASSRGGDSPLHF.

This clonotype was seen only a few times. CDR3 amino acids: CSASTGFSGNQPQHF. The CDR3 nucleotides are TGCAGTGCTAGCACGGGGTTTTCGGGCAATCAGCCCCAGCATTTT. The chain joins TRBV20-1 to TRBJ1-5; D is uncertain. V was shortened by 3 bases and J by 2 bases, with 14 bases between the two germline ends. The CDR3 is 15 residues long. Germline V gene sequence: CDR1 DFQATT, CDR2 SNEGSKA (reference sequence).

CDR3 bases: TGTGCCAGCAGTTACTCGACGGGACTAGCGGTCACCGGGGAGCTGTTTTTT. As protein: CASSYSTGLAVTGELFF. This rearrangement joins TRBV6-2 or TRBV6-3 to TRBJ2-2; 11 positions match TRBD2. This CDR3 has 17 residues. CDR1 is MNHEY, CDR2 SVGEGT, per germline. The trim removed 0 bases at V and 4 bases at J, leaving 4 bases unmatched.

This clonotype turned up a few times. The V call is TRBV7-8, the J call TRBJ1-2, with TRBD1 matching over 7 bases. The CDR3 is 15 residues long. The germline CDR1 and CDR2 sequences are SGHVS and FQNEAQ. V shed 6 bases, J shed 5 bases, and the junction held 12 bases outside the gene matches. CDR3 sequence (DNA): TGTGCCAGCAGTCAGGGGGGGGGCCAGGGTTATGGCTACACCTTC. Its translation: CASSQGGGQGYGYTF.

This clonotype appeared a few times. The J gene is TRBJ2-1, the V gene TRBV20-1; 11 bases match TRBD2. Germline V gene lookup returns CDR1 DFQATT and CDR2 SNEGSKA (reference sequence). V trimming: 6 bases; J trimming: 7 bases; junction bases outside the gene matches: 8. This CDR3 has 14 residues. The CDR3 DNA reads as TGCAGTGCGACGACTAGCGGGATCAGGAATGAGCAGTTCTTC. This translates into CSATTSGIRNEQFF.

This clonotype showed up just a few times. CDR3 nucleotides: TGTGCCAGCAGCCAATCGATAAACACCGGGGAGCTGTTTTTT. It encodes CASSQSINTGELFF. This chain uses TRBV5-5 with TRBJ2-2, with D hard to call. CDR1 and CDR2 from the germline V gene are SGHKS and YYEKEE (reference sequence). This CDR3 comprises 14 residues. Trimming cost V 4 bases and J 2 bases, with 9 bases left between them.

This clonotype was seen many times. This chain links TRBV2 with TRBJ1-1; D gene unclear. The V gene's germline CDR1 is SNHLY and CDR2 FYNNEI. The V end was cut by 1 base, the J end by 5 bases, with 2 bases between. The CDR3 consists of 11 residues. The chain's CDR3 is CASSEGTEAFF. The CDR3 DNA reads as TGTGCCAGCAGTGAAGGAACTGAAGCTTTCTTT.

This clonotype was counted at least ten times. One end of the junction is discordant with germline, which a read error may explain. This chain uses TRBV6-5 with TRBJ1-4, with D tentatively TRBD1 (6 bases). Germline CDR1 and CDR2: MNHEY and SVGAGI. The CDR3 sequence is 13 residues long. This chain's CDR3 is CASSLSPGQIQSF. The CDR3 DNA reads as TGTGCCAGCAGTTTAAGCCCCGGACAGATCCAGTCGTTT.

This clonotype was detected only a few times. The gene calls are TRBV12-3 or TRBV12-4 and TRBJ1-5; no firm D call. V lost 3 bases and J lost 4, with 10 bases in between. This CDR3 is built from 14 residues. This CDR3 is CASSFLPPNQPQHF. The CDR3 DNA reads as TGTGCCAGCAGTTTCTTACCGCCAAATCAGCCCCAGCATTTT.

This clonotype was seen ten or more times. The rearrangement uses TRBV24-1 and TRBJ2-3; 10 nucleotides line up with TRBD1. Unmatched junction bases numbered 8, after V lost 9 bases and J lost 6 bases. This CDR3 has 14 residues. Germline V gene sequence: CDR1 KGHDR, CDR2 SFDVKD. The CDR3 DNA reads as TGTGCCACCGGCGGGACAGGGGCCGGGGATACGCAGTATTTT. Translated, it gives CATGGTGAGDTQYF.

This clonotype was seen more than once but under ten times. The chain links TRBV5-4 to TRBJ2-3, with TRBD2 matching over 8 bases. The length of the CDR3 is 16 residues. Germline lookup yields CDR1 SGHNT and CDR2 YYREEE (reference sequence). The V segment lost 0 bases and the J segment 4 bases; nucleotides outside the gene matches: 7. CDR3 sequence reads: CASSLGPGRDADTQYF. CDR3 nucleotide sequence: TGTGCCAGCAGCTTGGGACCCGGGAGGGACGCAGATACGCAGTATTTT.

This clonotype was observed a few times. The chain combines TRBV5-1 with TRBJ2-3; D is possibly TRBD2 (6 bases). This CDR3 region has 15 residues. Between the trimmed V and J ends, which lost 0 bases and 5 bases, there was a span of 13 bases. CDR1 and CDR2 from the germline V gene are SGHRS and YFSETQ. CDR3: CASSLGGAWVDTQYF. DNA for the CDR3: TGCGCCAGCAGCTTGGGCGGGGCCTGGGTAGATACGCAGTATTTT.

This clonotype occurred many times. The chain links TRBV29-1 to TRBJ1-2; D possibly corresponds to TRBD1 (6 bases). This CDR3 contains 11 residues. With 6 bases removed from V and 7 bases from J, the gap between germline ends came to 12 bases. Looked up from germline, CDR1 is SQVTM and CDR2 is ANQGSEA. The CDR3, as DNA: TGCAGCGTCTCCGGGACAACTGGCTACACCTTC. It specifies CSVSGTTGYTF.

The sample holds many counts of this clonotype. This chain uses TRBV6-2 or TRBV6-3 with TRBJ1-1; D is unclear. CDR1 is MNHEY, CDR2 SVGEGT, per germline. The CDR3 spans 12 residues. V was cut by 2 bases and J by 3 bases, with 4 bases left in between. CDR3 DNA: TGTGCCAGCAGTTACCCGTACACTGAAGCTTTCTTT. Translating gives CASSYPYTEAFF.

This clonotype occurred many times. The V and J genes are TRBV27 and TRBJ2-2; D is ambiguous. CDR1 and CDR2 (germline): MNHEY, SMNVEV (reference sequence). Trimming removed 5 bases from V and 6 bases from J, with 13 bases in between. The CDR3 spans 14 residues. This CDR3 is CASSPTFAAGELFF. CDR3 nucleotide sequence: TGTGCCAGCAGTCCGACTTTCGCGGCCGGGGAGCTGTTTTTT.

This clonotype has only a few counts. The chain employs TRBV7-2 and TRBJ2-1; D tentatively fits TRBD1 or TRBD2 (6 bases each). The CDR3 runs 15 residues. V lost 5 bases, J lost 7 bases, and 18 bases lay in between. The germline V gene has CDR1 SGHTA and CDR2 FQGNSA. The CDR3 region is CASSPEGGAPNEQFF. CDR3 bases: TGTGCCAGCAGCCCCGAGGGGGGTGCCCCTAATGAGCAGTTCTTC.

This clonotype has a count of ten or more. The chain joins TRBV5-1 to TRBJ1-2; D is possibly TRBD1 (5 bases). Trimming cost V 4 bases and J 7 bases, with 20 bases left between them. Germline V gene sequence: CDR1 SGHRS, CDR2 YFSETQ. CDR3 length: 15 amino acids. This CDR3 is CASSGAHDSRRGYTF. CDR3 nucleotides: TGCGCCAGCAGCGGGGCCCATGACAGTCGACGTGGCTACACCTTC. The variable domain in full, completed from reference TRBV5-1 and TRBJ1-2, reads KAGVTQTPRYLIKTRGQQVTLSCSPISGHRSVSWYQQTPGQGLQFLFEYFSETQRNKGNFPGRFSGRQFSNSRSEMNVSTLELGDSALYLCASSGAHDSRRGYTFGSGTRLTVV.

This clonotype has only a few counts. This chain connects TRBV20-1 to TRBJ2-3, with TRBD1 matching over 9 bases. Germline trimming cut 1 base from V and 0 bases from J; bases unmatched to any gene: 14. CDR1 is DFQATT and CDR2 is SNEGSKA in the germline V gene (reference sequence). The CDR3 extends over 19 amino acids. CDR3 in DNA: TGCAGTGCTAGAGTTTTCGGGACAGGGCTCCTTGCGAGCACAGATACGCAGTATTTT. It encodes CSARVFGTGLLASTDTQYF.